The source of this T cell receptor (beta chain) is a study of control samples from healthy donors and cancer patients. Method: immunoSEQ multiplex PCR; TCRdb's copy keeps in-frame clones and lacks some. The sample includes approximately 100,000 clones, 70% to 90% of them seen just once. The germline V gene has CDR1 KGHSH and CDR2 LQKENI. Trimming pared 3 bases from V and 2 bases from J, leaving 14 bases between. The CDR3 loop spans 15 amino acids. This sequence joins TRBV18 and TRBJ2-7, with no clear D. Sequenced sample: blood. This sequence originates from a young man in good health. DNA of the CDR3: TGTGCCAGCTCACCCCGCGAGTTAATGGCCTACGAGCAGTACTTC. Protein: CASSPRELMAYEQYF.